Below, 20 T cell receptor beta chains from the same sample are listed, as sequenced in a study of identical twins. TCRdb independently ran MiXCR on the 5' RACE reads; one entry per CDR3 protein. The repertoire has around 550,000 distinct CDR3 sequences, approximately 14% of them found once; the top ten carry 0.44%. The same sample was also studied in work on yellow fever vaccine responses in identical twins.

Sequenced sample: CD4+ T cells sorted from blood. Receptors originate from a woman aged 18-29 years in good health.

This clonotype was seen a handful of times. V usage is TRBV12-3 or TRBV12-4 and J usage is TRBJ1-5; no clear D. Trimming left V 3 bases short and J 1 base short, with 10 bases between. This CDR3 contains 15 residues. CDR3 sequence reads: CASSFEGGSNQPQHF. The CDR3 DNA sequence: TGTGCCAGCAGTTTTGAGGGAGGAAGCAATCAGCCCCAGCATTTT.

This clonotype was seen only a few times. The CDR3: CASSQGLAGYYEQFF. CDR3 sequence (DNA): TGTGCCAGCAGCCAAGGACTAGCGGGGTATTATGAGCAGTTCTTC. The chain joins TRBV3-1 to TRBJ2-1; 11 bases map to TRBD2. The germline V gene encodes CDR1 LGHDT and CDR2 YNNKEL (reference sequence). The CDR3 extends over 15 amino acids. Germline trimming cut 1 base from V and 8 bases from J; bases unmatched to any gene: 4.

The gene calls are TRBV6-1 and TRBJ2-7; possible D gene TRBD1, 6 bases. The ends were cut back, 7 bases at V and 3 bases at J, with 19 bases in the middle. This CDR3 has 15 amino acids. Germline CDR1 and CDR2: MNHNS and SASEGT. The CDR3 DNA is TGTGCCAGCACCACAGGGCCCAACCCAAACTACGAGCAGTACGTC. Its translation is CASTTGPNPNYEQYV.

CDR3 amino acids: CASRVLAGGAKTQYF. The CDR3 region has the DNA TGTGCCAGCAGGGTCCTAGCGGGAGGCGCGAAGACCCAGTACTTC. The chain carries TRBV12-3 or TRBV12-4 and TRBJ2-5, with 11 bases aligning to TRBD2. The J segment lost 6 bases and the V segment lost 6 bases, leaving 9 bases of the junction unmatched. This CDR3 region has 15 residues.

In this sample, this clonotype turned up a few times. The chain is built from TRBV9 and TRBJ2-3; 14 positions agree with TRBD2. Germline lookup yields CDR1 SGDLS and CDR2 YYNGEE. The V gene end was trimmed by 3 bases and the J gene end by 5 bases; junction bases not matched to a gene: 8. The CDR3 is made up of 17 amino acids. The CDR3 sequence: CASSAGLAGGRVDTQYF. CDR3 coding DNA: TGTGCCAGCAGCGCAGGACTAGCGGGGGGCCGGGTAGATACGCAGTATTTT.

The chain recombines TRBV7-8 with TRBJ1-5; the D is unclear. The V end lost 4 bases, the J end lost 1 base, and 14 bases lay between the germline ends. Germline values: CDR1 SGHVS, CDR2 FQNEAQ. The CDR3 has 16 amino acids. The chain's CDR3 is CASSYLGGQSNQPQHF. As DNA, the CDR3 is TGTGCCAGCAGCTACCTCGGCGGCCAAAGCAATCAGCCCCAGCATTTT.

This clonotype was observed many times. The chain has TRBV24-1 and TRBJ2-1; D remains unclear. This CDR3 spans 14 amino acids. The V end lost 9 bases, the J end lost 7 bases, and 18 bases lay between the germline ends. CDR1 and CDR2 (germline): KGHDR, SFDVKD. CDR3 protein: CATAGNPPKNEQFF. CDR3 sequence (DNA): TGTGCCACCGCAGGAAATCCCCCGAAGAATGAGCAGTTCTTC.

The chain couples TRBV19 to TRBJ1-1, with 7 nucleotides matching TRBD1. There are 14 residues in the CDR3. Germline V gene sequence: CDR1 LNHDA, CDR2 SQIVND (reference sequence). V gave up 0 bases and J gave up 5 bases; unmatched junction bases: 3. The DNA of the CDR3 is TGTGCCAGTAGTATAGACACCAGGGGGACTGAAGCTTTCTTT. Residues: CASSIDTRGTEAFF.

A few counts support this clonotype. The chain couples TRBV21-1 to TRBJ2-3; TRBD1 is the table's D call, not checked against the DNA. TRBV21-1 is described as a pseudogene. CDR3 length: 14 amino acids. CDR3 protein: CASSKQGDTDTQYF. CDR3 in DNA: TGTGCCAGCAGCAAACAGGGTGACACAGATACGCAGTATTTT.

This clonotype was found many times. The V and J genes are TRBV10-1 and TRBJ1-6; no definite D call. The V gene lost 3 bases and the J gene lost 6 bases, with 9 bases spanning the gap. Germline V gives CDR1 WNHNN, CDR2 SYGVQD (reference sequence). CDR3 length equals 14 residues. The CDR3 nucleotides read TGCGCCAGCAGTGACTCGGACGGTAATTCACCCCTCCACTTT. Its protein product is CASSDSDGNSPLHF.

The chain recombines TRBV10-3 with TRBJ2-1, with no clear D. Germline-derived CDR1 and CDR2 are ENHRY and SYGVKD. V was clipped by 3 bases and J by 6 bases, with 12 bases between them. The CDR3 extends over 14 amino acids. CDR3 amino acids: CAISESGYRNEQFF. The CDR3 bases are TGTGCCATCAGTGAATCGGGTTATCGCAATGAGCAGTTCTTC.

This rearrangement joins TRBV11-2 to TRBJ1-1; 7 bases fit TRBD1. The CDR3 contains 14 residues. Per germline, CDR1 SGHAT and CDR2 FQNNGV. V was pared by 2 bases and J by 6 bases, with 6 bases of the junction left unmatched. In DNA, the CDR3 is TGTGCCAGCAGCTTATGGTCAGGGGGATCTGAAGCTTTCTTT. It translates to CASSLWSGGSEAFF.

The chain carries TRBV27 and TRBJ1-5; 7 nucleotides align to TRBD1. Germline loops: CDR1 MNHEY, CDR2 SMNVEV (reference sequence). V was pared by 5 bases and J by 5 bases, with 12 bases of the junction left unmatched. CDR3 length: 16 amino acids. The CDR3 reads CASSALRTGGDQPQHF. The CDR3 DNA reads as TGTGCCAGCAGTGCCCTCAGGACAGGAGGGGATCAGCCCCAGCATTTT.

The genes are TRBV5-1 and TRBJ1-3; D is unclear. There are 15 residues in the CDR3. V was clipped by 5 bases and J by 0 bases, with 12 bases between them. Germline-derived CDR1 and CDR2 are SGHRS and YFSETQ. The chain's CDR3 is CASRETVTSGNTIYF. In DNA form, the CDR3 reads TGCGCCAGCAGGGAGACGGTAACCTCTGGAAACACCATATATTTT.

The V gene is TRBV20-1, the J gene TRBJ2-3, with D uncertain. Germline CDR1 reads DFQATT; CDR2 reads SNEGSKA (reference sequence). V dropped 6 bases and J dropped 2 bases, with 12 bases sitting between them. This CDR3 is 13 amino acids long. The CDR3 protein is CSAPGLDTDTQYF. CDR3 nucleotide sequence: TGCAGTGCCCCCGGGCTGGACACAGATACGCAGTATTTT.

This sequence joins TRBV11-2 and TRBJ1-2; perhaps TRBD1 as D (5 bases). V was cut by 2 bases and J by 5 bases, with 15 bases left in between. This CDR3 contains 15 residues. Germline V lookup: CDR1 SGHAT, CDR2 FQNNGV. CDR3 sequence: CASSLNSDTGYGYTF. The CDR3 region has the DNA TGTGCCAGCAGCTTAAACTCGGACACCGGGTATGGCTACACCTTC. The full variable domain, with the rest looked up from reference TRBV11-2 and TRBJ1-2, is EAGVAQSPRYKIIEKRQSVAFWCNPISGHATLYWYQQILGQGPKLLIQFQNNGVVDDSQLPKDRFSAERLKGVDSTLKIQPAKLEDSAVYLCASSLNSDTGYGYTFGSGTRLTVV.

The CDR3 DNA follows: TGTGCCAGCACTCCGGGGCGGAAGATGGGCACAGATACGCAGTATTTT. Residues: CASTPGRKMGTDTQYF. V and J are TRBV27 and TRBJ2-3; the D call may be TRBD1 or TRBD2 (5 bases each). Germline CDR1 reads MNHEY; CDR2 reads SMNVEV (reference sequence). Trimming removed 7 bases at V and 1 base at J, with 18 bases between. The CDR3 totals 16 residues.

This clonotype was seen many times. This sequence joins TRBV20-1 and TRBJ1-1; no clear D. V was shortened by 5 bases and J by 2 bases, with 12 bases between the two germline ends. Germline CDR1 reads DFQATT; CDR2 reads SNEGSKA (reference sequence). The CDR3 extends over 13 amino acids. The CDR3 DNA is TGCAGTGCTGGCAGAGGCAGCAACACTGAAGCTTTCTTT. Protein product: CSAGRGSNTEAFF.

The V and J genes are TRBV12-3 or TRBV12-4 and TRBJ2-1, with a possible D match to TRBD2 (6 bases). V gave up 6 bases and J gave up 4 bases, with 13 bases separating them. This CDR3 spans 14 amino acids. CDR3 protein: CASSLVAVYNEQFF. The DNA for the CDR3 is TGTGCCAGCAGCCTCGTAGCGGTATACAATGAGCAGTTCTTC.

This clonotype was counted a few times. V is TRBV10-3 and J is TRBJ2-7; D is perhaps TRBD2 (6 bases). Germline CDR1 reads ENHRY; CDR2 reads SYGVKD. V lost 2 bases to trimming and J lost 4 bases, with 15 bases between them. CDR3 length: 15 residues. CDR3 bases: TGTGCCATCAGTGAGAGCTGGGAGGATCCGTACGAGCAGTACTTC. Translation: CAISESWEDPYEQYF.